The rows below give T cell receptor beta chains drawn from one sample of a study of blood T cell repertoires in COVID-19. Assay used: immunoSEQ multiplex PCR; TCRdb lists only in-frame clones, some missing. The sample has 110,000 to 150,000 clones, around 83% seen once. Sequenced input: peripheral blood. The receptors here all came from a woman of 80 years or more with acute or convalescent COVID-19. Each CDR3 is given with its conserved first and last residue. The D gene is left open where the match is weak. For some rows the clone size is stated as once, few or many, or as a class when expanded; others skip it.

D gene,V gene,clone size,J gene,CDR3 protein,CDR3 DNA
.,TRBV27,once,TRBJ1-4,CASSFVGPTGIHEKLFF,TGTGCCAGCAGTTTCGTCGGACCAACAGGGATTCATGAAAAACTGTTTTTT
.,TRBV6-2/TRBV6-3,few,TRBJ2-7,CASSPRGYEQYF,TGTGCCAGCAGTCCGCGGGGATACGAGCAGTACTTC
TRBD2,TRBV7-3,.,TRBJ2-3,CASSTKRTSGGTDTQYF,TGTGCCAGCAGCACAAAGCGGACTAGCGGGGGCACAGATACGCAGTATTTT
TRBD2,TRBV20-1,.,TRBJ2-7,CSASSLIRAAATSGGIYEQYF,TGCAGTGCTAGTAGTTTGATCCGGGCGGCGGCGACTAGCGGGGGTATCTACGAGCAGTACTTC
.,TRBV5-5,.,TRBJ1-1,CASSTRVGTMNTEAFF,TGTGCCAGCAGCACTCGCGTCGGTACCATGAACACTGAAGCTTTCTTT
TRBD1,TRBV6-5,.,TRBJ2-3,CASSYSRDSEEDTQYF,TGTGCCAGCAGTTACAGCCGGGACAGTGAGGAAGATACGCAGTATTTT
.,TRBV3-1/TRBV3-2,.,TRBJ1-1,CASSQGHRNTEAFF,TGTGCCAGCAGCCAGGGACACAGAAACACTGAAGCTTTCTTT
TRBD1,TRBV18,few,TRBJ1-1,CASSQVPFTGGGTEAFF,TGTGCCAGCTCACAGGTCCCATTTACAGGGGGAGGGACTGAAGCTTTCTTT
TRBD1,TRBV5-1,.,TRBJ1-4,CASSSAGQGYEKLFF,TGCGCCAGCAGCTCCGCCGGACAGGGATATGAAAAACTGTTTTTT
.,TRBV5-1,.,TRBJ2-7,CASSFTASYEQYF,TGCGCCAGCAGCTTCACAGCTTCCTACGAGCAGTACTTC
.,TRBV6-5,.,TRBJ1-1,CASSNDRMNTEAFF,TGTGCCAGCAGTAACGACAGAATGAACACTGAAGCTTTCTTT
.,TRBV5-1,.,TRBJ1-5,CASSLTLGPTEPQHF,TGCGCCAGCAGCTTAACACTGGGCCCTACAGAGCCCCAGCATTTT
.,TRBV12-3/TRBV12-4,few,TRBJ1-1,CASSFLTGTEAFF,TGTGCCAGCAGTTTCTTAACAGGGACTGAAGCTTTCTTT
TRBD1,TRBV2,.,TRBJ1-4,CATSLTGGFNEKLFF,TGTGCCACCTCCTTGACAGGGGGGTTTAATGAAAAACTGTTTTTT
.,TRBV28,.,TRBJ1-5,CASSSSRFSNQPQHF,TGTGCCAGCAGTTCGTCCAGATTTAGCAATCAGCCCCAGCATTTT
TRBD1,TRBV2,.,TRBJ1-2,CASSAPDRDYYGYTF,TGTGCCAGCAGCGCCCCGGACAGGGACTACTATGGCTACACCTTC
.,TRBV5-1,.,TRBJ2-6,CATRVLGGSAGANVLTF,TGCGCCACCAGGGTTTTAGGGGGTTCAGCTGGGGCCAACGTCCTGACTTTC
.,TRBV30,.,TRBJ2-2,CAWSVISTAPAELFF,TGTGCCTGGAGTGTGATCTCGACAGCACCGGCGGAGCTGTTTTTT
TRBD1,TRBV5-1,.,TRBJ2-6,CASGQGHSGANVLTF,TGCGCGAGCGGACAGGGGCACTCTGGGGCCAACGTCCTGACTTTC
TRBD1,TRBV10-1,.,TRBJ2-7,CASSGGPGTASYEQYF,TGCGCCAGCAGTGGGGGCCCCGGGACAGCTTCCTACGAGCAGTACTTC
TRBD2,TRBV27,.,TRBJ2-1,CASSSRRTSGGSSYNEQFF,TGTGCCAGCAGTTCCCGCCGGACTAGCGGGGGGTCCTCCTACAATGAGCAGTTCTTC
.,TRBV7-8,once,TRBJ1-1,CASSPLWFEDTEAFF,TGTGCCAGCAGCCCCTTATGGTTTGAGGACACTGAAGCTTTCTTT
TRBD1,TRBV6-6,.,TRBJ1-2,CASSGQGNSYGYTF,TGTGCCAGCAGTGGACAGGGAAATTCCTATGGCTACACCTTC
.,TRBV12-3/TRBV12-4,.,TRBJ2-7,CASSFDSRWEQYF,TGTGCCAGCAGTTTCGACAGCCGATGGGAGCAGTACTTC
.,TRBV4-1,few,TRBJ2-7,CASSHSGYVYEQYF,TGCGCCAGCAGCCATTCAGGATACGTCTACGAGCAGTACTTC
.,TRBV7-9,.,TRBJ1-1,CASSRGHSNSEAFF,TGTGCCAGCTCAAGGGGACACTCGAACTCTGAAGCTTTCTTT
TRBD1,TRBV27,once,TRBJ2-2,CARVHWTGPGELFF,TGTGCCAGAGTGCACTGGACAGGGCCCGGGGAGCTGTTTTTT
.,TRBV5-1,.,TRBJ2-7,CASSLARGESEQYF,TGCGCCAGCAGCTTGGCCAGGGGTGAAAGCGAGCAGTACTTC
.,TRBV7-2,.,TRBJ2-3,CASSFPLPGTDTQYF,TGTGCCAGCAGCTTCCCCTTACCGGGCACAGATACGCAGTATTTT
TRBD2,TRBV19,.,TRBJ2-7,CASSPYWGGYEQYF,TGTGCCAGTAGTCCCTACTGGGGGGGCTACGAGCAGTACTTC
.,TRBV18,.,TRBJ1-3,CASSPTGTPGNTIYF,TGTGCCAGCTCACCCACCGGGACACCTGGAAACACCATATATTTT
.,TRBV28,.,TRBJ2-5,CASSLVGRGRRGTQYF,TGTGCCAGCAGTTTAGTAGGAAGGGGGCGGCGGGGGACCCAGTACTTC
.,TRBV24-1,.,TRBJ1-5,CATSDFPYTTGCNQPQHF,TGTGCCACCAGTGATTTCCCCTATACGACAGGTTGCAATCAGCCCCAGCATTTT
TRBD2,TRBV13,.,TRBJ2-3,CASSSGTSGRVVSTDTQYF,TGTGCCAGCAGCTCAGGGACTAGCGGGAGGGTTGTTAGCACAGATACGCAGTATTTT
.,TRBV11-1,.,TRBJ1-3,CASSKERTGNTIYF,TGTGCCAGCAGCAAAGAGAGGACTGGAAACACCATATATTTT
TRBD2,TRBV19,.,TRBJ2-3,CASSIDSGDGPDTQYF,TGTGCCAGTAGTATAGATAGCGGGGATGGGCCAGATACGCAGTATTTT
TRBD2,TRBV27,.,TRBJ2-1,CASRLAGTYNEQFF,TGTGCCAGCAGATTAGCGGGAACCTACAATGAGCAGTTCTTC
.,TRBV6-1,.,TRBJ2-7,CASSEGGYEQYF,TGTGCCAGCAGTGAGGGAGGCTACGAGCAGTACTTC
TRBD2,TRBV30,once,TRBJ2-2,CAWSEAGRDTGELFF,TGTGCCTGGAGTGAAGCAGGGAGGGACACCGGGGAGCTGTTTTTT
TRBD1,TRBV7-9,.,TRBJ2-4,CASSSRGPGNIQYF,TGTGCCAGCAGCTCGAGGGGGCCGGGGAACATTCAGTACTTC